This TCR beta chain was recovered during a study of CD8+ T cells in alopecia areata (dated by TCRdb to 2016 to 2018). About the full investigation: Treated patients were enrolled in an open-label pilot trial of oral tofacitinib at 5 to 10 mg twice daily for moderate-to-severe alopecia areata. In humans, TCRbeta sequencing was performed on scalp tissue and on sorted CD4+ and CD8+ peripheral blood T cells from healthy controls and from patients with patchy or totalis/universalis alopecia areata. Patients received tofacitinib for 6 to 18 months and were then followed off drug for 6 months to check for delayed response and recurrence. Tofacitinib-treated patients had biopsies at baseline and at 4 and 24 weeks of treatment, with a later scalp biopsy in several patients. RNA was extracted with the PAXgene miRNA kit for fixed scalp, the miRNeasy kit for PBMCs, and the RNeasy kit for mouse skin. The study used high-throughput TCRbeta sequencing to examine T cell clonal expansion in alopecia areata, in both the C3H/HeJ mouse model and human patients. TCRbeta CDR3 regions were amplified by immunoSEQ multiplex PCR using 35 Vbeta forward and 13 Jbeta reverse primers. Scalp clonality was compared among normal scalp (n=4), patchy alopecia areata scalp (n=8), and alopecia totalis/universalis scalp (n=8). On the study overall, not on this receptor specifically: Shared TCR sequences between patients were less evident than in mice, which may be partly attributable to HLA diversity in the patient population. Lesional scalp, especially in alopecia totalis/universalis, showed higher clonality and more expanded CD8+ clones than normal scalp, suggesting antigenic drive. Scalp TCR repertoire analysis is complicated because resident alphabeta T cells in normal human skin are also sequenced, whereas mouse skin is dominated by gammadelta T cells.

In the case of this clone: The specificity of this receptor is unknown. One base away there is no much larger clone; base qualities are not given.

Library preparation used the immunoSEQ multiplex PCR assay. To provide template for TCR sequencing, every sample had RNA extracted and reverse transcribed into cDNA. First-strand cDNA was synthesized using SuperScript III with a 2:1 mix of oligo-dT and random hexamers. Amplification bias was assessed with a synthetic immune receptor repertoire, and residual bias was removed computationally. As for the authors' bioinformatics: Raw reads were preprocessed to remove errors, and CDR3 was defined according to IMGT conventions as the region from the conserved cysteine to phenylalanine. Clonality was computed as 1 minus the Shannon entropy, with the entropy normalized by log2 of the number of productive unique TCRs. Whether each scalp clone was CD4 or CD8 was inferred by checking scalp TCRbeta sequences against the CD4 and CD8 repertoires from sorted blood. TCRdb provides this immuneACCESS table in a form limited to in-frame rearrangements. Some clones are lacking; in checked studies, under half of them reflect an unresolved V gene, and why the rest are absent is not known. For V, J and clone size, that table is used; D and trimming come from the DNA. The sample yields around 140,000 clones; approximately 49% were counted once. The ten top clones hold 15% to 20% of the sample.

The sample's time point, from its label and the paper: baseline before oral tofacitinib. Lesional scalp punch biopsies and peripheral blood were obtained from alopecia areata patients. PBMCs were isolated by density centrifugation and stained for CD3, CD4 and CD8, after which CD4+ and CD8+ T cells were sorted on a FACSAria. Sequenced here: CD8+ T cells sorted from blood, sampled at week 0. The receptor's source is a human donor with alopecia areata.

The CDR3 in this case is CASSQTTDSYNEQFF. The DNA is TGCGCCAGCAGCCAGACTACTGACTCCTACAATGAGCAGTTCTTC. The chain uses TRBV4-3 and TRBJ2-1; the best D guess is TRBD2, with 5 bases matching. The CDR1 and CDR2 encoded by the germline V gene are LGHNA and YSLEER. V sheds 3 bases and J sheds 0 bases, leaving 9 bases between their ends. The CDR3 runs 15 residues from the cysteine to the phenylalanine. Of all the DNA, just the CDR3 is kept, 45 bases in frame from base 1.